Detailed here is one T cell receptor (beta chain). V gave up 1 base and J gave up 2 bases, with 9 bases separating them. The CDR3 runs 15 residues. The V gene's germline CDR1 is SGHNT and CDR2 YENEEA. The record originates from a study of blood T cell repertoires in COVID-19. Study context: The United States, Italy and Spain were the sources of the acute and convalescent COVID-19 samples. Sources were T cells, B-cell-depleted T cells, or PBMCs; the material itself was cDNA or gDNA.

The Seattle patients joined while their infection was active and were tracked longitudinally afterward. In the study's own analysis: The authors estimated nucleated cell counts from reference gene primer amplification. The method was immunoSEQ multiplex PCR; TCRdb's version includes in-frame clones alone and lacks a portion of them. D and trimming come from the DNA, and the V and J calls and clone size come from that table. The table lists about 95,000 clones, roughly 81% of them singletons. The material sequenced was peripheral blood. The chain carries TRBV11-3 and TRBJ2-1, with a tentative D call TRBD1 (6 bases). The sequence was obtained from a man at least 80 years old with COVID-19, enrolled during active disease. CDR3 DNA: TGTGCCAGCAGCTTAGCCAGGGGCGCCTACAATGAGCAGTTCTTC. Translation gives CASSLARGAYNEQFF.